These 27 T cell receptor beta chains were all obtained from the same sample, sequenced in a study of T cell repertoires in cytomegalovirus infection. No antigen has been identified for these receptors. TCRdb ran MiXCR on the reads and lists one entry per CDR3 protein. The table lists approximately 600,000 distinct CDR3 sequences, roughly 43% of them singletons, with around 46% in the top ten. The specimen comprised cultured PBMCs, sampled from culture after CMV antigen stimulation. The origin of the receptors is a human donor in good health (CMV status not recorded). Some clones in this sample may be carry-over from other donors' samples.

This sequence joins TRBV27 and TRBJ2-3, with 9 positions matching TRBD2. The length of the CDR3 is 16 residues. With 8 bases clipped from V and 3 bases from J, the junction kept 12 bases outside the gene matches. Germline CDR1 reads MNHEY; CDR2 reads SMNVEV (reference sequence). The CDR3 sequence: CASGSIAGARTDTQYF. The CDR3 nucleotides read TGTGCCAGCGGAAGTATAGCGGGGGCTCGGACAGATACGCAGTATTTT.

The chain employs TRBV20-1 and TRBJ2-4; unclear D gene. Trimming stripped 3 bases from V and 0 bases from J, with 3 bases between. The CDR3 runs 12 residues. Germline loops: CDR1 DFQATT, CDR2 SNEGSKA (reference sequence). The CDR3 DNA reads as TGCAGTGCTAGGGTAGCCAAAAACATTCAGTACTTC. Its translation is CSARVAKNIQYF.

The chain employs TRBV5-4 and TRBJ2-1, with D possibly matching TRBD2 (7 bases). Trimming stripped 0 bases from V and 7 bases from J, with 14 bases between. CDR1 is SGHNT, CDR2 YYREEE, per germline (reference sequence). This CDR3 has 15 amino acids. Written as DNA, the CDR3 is TGTGCCAGCAGCTTGGAGGGGGGGCCAAGAAATGAGCAGTTCTTC. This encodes CASSLEGGPRNEQFF.

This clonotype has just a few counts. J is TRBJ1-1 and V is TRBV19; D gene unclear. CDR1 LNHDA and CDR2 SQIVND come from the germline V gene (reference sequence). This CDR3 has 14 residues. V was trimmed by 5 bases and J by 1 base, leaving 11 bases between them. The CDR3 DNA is TGTGCCAGTAGTCCCAGCGGGAGGAACACTGAAGCTTTCTTT. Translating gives CASSPSGRNTEAFF.

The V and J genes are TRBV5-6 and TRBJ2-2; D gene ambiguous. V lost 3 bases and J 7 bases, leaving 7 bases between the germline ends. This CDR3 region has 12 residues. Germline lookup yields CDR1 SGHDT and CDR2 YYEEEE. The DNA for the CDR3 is TGTGCCAGCAGCTCGCCCAACGGGGAGCTGTTTTTT. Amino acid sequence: CASSSPNGELFF.

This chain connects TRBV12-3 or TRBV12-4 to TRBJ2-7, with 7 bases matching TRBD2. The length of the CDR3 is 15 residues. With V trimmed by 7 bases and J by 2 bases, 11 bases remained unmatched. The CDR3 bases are TGTGCCAGCACTAGTGGAGGGAGGGAAACCTACGAGCAGTACTTC. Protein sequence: CASTSGGRETYEQYF.

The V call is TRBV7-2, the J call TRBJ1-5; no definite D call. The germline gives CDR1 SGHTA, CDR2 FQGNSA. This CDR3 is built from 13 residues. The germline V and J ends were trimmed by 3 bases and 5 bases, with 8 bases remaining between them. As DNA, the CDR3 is TGTGCCAGCAGCTTCGGCAACTATCAGCCCCAGCATTTT. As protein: CASSFGNYQPQHF.

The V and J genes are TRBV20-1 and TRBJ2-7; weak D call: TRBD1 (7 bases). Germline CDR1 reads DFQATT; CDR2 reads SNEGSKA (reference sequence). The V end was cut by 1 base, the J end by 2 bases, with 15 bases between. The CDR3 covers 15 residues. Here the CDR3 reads CSARVRGALPYEQYF. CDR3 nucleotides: TGCAGTGCTAGAGTCAGGGGGGCCCTCCCCTACGAGCAGTACTTC.

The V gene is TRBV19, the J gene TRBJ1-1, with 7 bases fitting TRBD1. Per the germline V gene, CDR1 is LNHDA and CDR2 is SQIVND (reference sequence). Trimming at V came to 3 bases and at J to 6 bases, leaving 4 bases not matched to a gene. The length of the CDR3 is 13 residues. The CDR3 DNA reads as TGTGCCAGTAGTATTTGGGACAGACCTGAAGCTTTCTTT. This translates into CASSIWDRPEAFF.

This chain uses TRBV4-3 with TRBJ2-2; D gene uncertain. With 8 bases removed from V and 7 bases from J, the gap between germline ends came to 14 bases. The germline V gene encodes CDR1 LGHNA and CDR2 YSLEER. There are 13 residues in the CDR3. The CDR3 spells CASGSWAVGELFF. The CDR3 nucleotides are TGCGCCAGCGGATCCTGGGCCGTCGGGGAGCTGTTTTTT.

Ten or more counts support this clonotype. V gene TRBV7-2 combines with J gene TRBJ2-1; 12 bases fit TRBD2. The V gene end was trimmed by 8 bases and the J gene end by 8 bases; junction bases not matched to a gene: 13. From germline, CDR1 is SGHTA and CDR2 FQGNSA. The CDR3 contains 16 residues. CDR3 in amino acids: CASSTRLAGEIYEQFF. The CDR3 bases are TGTGCCAGCTCGACCCGACTAGCGGGAGAGATCTATGAGCAGTTCTTC.

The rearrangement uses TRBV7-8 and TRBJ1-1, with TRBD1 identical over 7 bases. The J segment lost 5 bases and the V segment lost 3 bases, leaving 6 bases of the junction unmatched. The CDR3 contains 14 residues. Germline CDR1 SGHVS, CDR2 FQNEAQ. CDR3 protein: CASSLEGARTEAFF. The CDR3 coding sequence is TGTGCCAGCAGCTTGGAGGGGGCACGGACTGAAGCTTTCTTT.

The CDR3, as DNA: TGCAGTGCCCCCAACAGGGACCGGGAAAAACTGTTTTTT. Protein sequence: CSAPNRDREKLFF. The gene calls are TRBV20-1 and TRBJ1-4; possibly TRBD1 for D (6 bases). This CDR3 is 13 amino acids long. Trimming took 6 bases from V and 8 from J, leaving 16 bases between them. Germline assignment: CDR1 DFQATT and CDR2 SNEGSKA (reference sequence).

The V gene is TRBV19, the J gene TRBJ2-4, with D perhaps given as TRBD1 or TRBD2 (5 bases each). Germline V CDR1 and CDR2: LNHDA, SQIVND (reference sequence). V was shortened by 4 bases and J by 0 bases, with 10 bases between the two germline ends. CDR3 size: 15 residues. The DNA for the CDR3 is TGTGCCAGTAGTACTATCGGGGCAGCCAAAAACATTCAGTACTTC. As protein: CASSTIGAAKNIQYF.

The CDR3 sequence is CASSYPLGGSQRDTQYF. The CDR3 nucleotides read TGTGCCAGCAGTTACCCCCTAGGGGGCAGCCAGCGGGATACGCAGTATTTT. The chain has TRBV6-5 and TRBJ2-3, with 7 bases fitting TRBD1. The CDR3 is made up of 17 amino acids. V was pared by 2 bases and J by 6 bases, with 14 bases of the junction left unmatched. Germline V CDR1 and CDR2: MNHEY, SVGAGI.

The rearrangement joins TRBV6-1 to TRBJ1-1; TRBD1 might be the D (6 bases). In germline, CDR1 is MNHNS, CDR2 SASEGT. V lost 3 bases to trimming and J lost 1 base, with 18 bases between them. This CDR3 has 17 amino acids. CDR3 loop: CASSDFGGAQANTEAFF. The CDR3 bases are TGTGCCAGCAGTGACTTCGGGGGGGCTCAGGCGAACACTGAAGCTTTCTTT.

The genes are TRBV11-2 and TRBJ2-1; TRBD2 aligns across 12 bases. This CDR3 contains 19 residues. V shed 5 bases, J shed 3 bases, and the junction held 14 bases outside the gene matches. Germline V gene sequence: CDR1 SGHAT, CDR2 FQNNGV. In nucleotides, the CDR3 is TGTGCCAGCAGCCCTCGACTAGCGGGAGCTCTTTCGGGCTACAATGAGCAGTTCTTC. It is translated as CASSPRLAGALSGYNEQFF.

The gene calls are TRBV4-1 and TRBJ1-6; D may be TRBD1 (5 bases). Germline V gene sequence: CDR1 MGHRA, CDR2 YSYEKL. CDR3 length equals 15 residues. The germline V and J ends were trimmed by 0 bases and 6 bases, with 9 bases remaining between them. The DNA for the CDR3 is TGCGCCAGCAGCCAAGACCCACAGGTTAATTCACCCCTCCACTTT. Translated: CASSQDPQVNSPLHF.

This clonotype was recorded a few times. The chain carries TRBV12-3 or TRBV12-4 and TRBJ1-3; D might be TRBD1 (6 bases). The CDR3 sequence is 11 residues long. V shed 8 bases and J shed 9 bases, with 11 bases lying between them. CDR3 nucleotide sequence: TGTGCCAGCCGTACAGGGTTCACCATATATTTT. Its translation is CASRTGFTIYF.

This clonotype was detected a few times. The DNA for the CDR3 is TGTGCCAGTTCGCACCGGGACAGGGGATCAGATACGCAGTATTTT. This codes for CASSHRDRGSDTQYF. This sequence joins TRBV7-8 and TRBJ2-3; TRBD1 aligns across 10 bases. V lost 9 bases, J lost 4 bases, and 10 bases stayed unmatched. Per germline, CDR1 SGHVS and CDR2 FQNEAQ. This CDR3 spans 15 amino acids.

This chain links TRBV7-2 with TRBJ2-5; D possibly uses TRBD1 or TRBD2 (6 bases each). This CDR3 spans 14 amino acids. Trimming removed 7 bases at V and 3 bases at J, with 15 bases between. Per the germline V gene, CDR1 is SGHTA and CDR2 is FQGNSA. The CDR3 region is CASTPFGGKETQYF. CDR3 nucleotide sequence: TGTGCCAGCACTCCCTTCGGGGGCAAAGAGACCCAGTACTTC.

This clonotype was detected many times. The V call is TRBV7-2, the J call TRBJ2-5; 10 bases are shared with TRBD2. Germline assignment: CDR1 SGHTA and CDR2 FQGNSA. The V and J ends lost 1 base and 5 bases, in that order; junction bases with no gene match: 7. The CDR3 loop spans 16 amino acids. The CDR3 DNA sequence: TGTGCCAGCAGCTTAGGGGGGAGCGGGAGGGGGGAGACCCAGTACTTC. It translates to CASSLGGSGRGETQYF.

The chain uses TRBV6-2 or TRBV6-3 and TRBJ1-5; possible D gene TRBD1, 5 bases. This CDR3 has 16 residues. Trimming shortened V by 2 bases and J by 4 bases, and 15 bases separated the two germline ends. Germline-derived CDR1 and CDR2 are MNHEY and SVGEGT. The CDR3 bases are TGTGCCAGCAGTTACACCCAGGGATCGATTAATCAGCCCCAGCATTTT. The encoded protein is CASSYTQGSINQPQHF.

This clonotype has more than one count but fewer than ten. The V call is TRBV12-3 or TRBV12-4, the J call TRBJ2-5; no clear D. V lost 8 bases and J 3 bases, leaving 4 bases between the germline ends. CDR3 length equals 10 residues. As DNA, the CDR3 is TGTGCCAGCGCCAAAGAGACCCAGTACTTC. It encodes CASAKETQYF.

The CDR3 reads CASSIFTDTQYF. The CDR3 bases are TGTGCCAGCAGCATATTCACAGATACGCAGTATTTT. V usage is TRBV7-2 and J usage is TRBJ2-3; D unresolved. CDR1 is SGHTA, CDR2 FQGNSA, per germline. This CDR3 region has 12 residues. V gave up 5 bases and J gave up 2 bases, with 5 bases separating them. Looking up the rest from reference TRBV7-2 and TRBJ2-3 gives the full variable domain: GAGVSQSPSNKVTEKGKDVELRCDPISGHTALYWYRQSLGQGLEFLIYFQGNSAPDKSGLPSDRFSAERTGGSVSTLTIQRTQQEDSAVYLCASSIFTDTQYFGPGTRLTVL.

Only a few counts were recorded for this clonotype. The CDR3 here is CASGDHSGGSNNEQFF. In nucleotides, the CDR3 is TGTGCCAGCGGGGACCATAGCGGGGGGTCCAACAATGAGCAGTTCTTC. The chain employs TRBV7-9 and TRBJ2-1; 10 bases agree with TRBD2. Looked up from germline, CDR1 is SEHNR and CDR2 is FQNEAQ (reference sequence). This CDR3 has 16 residues. Unmatched junction bases numbered 12, after V lost 8 bases and J lost 5 bases.

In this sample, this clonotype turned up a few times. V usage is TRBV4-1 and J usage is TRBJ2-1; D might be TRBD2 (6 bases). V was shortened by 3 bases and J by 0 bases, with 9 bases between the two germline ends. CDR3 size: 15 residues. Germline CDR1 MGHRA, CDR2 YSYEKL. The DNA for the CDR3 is TGCGCCAGCAGCCAGGGACTTAGCTCCTACAATGAGCAGTTCTTC. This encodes CASSQGLSSYNEQFF.